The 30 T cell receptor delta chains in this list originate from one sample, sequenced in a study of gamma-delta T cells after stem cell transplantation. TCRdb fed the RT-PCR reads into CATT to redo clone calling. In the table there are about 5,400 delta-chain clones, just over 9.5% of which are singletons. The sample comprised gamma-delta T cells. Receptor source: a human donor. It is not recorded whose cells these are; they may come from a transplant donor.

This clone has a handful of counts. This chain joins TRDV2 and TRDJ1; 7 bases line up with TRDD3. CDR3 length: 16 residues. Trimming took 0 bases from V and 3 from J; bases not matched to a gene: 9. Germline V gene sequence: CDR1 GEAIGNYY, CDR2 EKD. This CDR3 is CACDTVADTLADKLIF. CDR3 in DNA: TGTGCCTGTGACACCGTTGCGGATACGCTTGCCGATAAACTCATCTTT.

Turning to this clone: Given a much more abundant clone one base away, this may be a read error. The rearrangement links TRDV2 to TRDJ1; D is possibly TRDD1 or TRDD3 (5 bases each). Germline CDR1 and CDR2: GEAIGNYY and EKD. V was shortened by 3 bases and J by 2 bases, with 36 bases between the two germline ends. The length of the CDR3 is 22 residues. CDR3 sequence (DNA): TGTGCCTGTGACCGTAAATACCCCTGTAGCTGGGTGATCCTCCACCGGACCGATAAACTCATCTTT. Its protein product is CACDRKYPCSWVILHRTDKLIF.

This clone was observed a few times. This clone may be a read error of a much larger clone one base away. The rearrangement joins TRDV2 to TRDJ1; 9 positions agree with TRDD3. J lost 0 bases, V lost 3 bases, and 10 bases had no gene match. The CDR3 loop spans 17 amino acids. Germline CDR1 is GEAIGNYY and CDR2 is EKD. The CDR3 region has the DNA TGTGCCTGTGACTCACTCCGGTCTGGGGGATACACCGATAAACTCATCTTT. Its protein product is CACDSLRSGGYTDKLIF.

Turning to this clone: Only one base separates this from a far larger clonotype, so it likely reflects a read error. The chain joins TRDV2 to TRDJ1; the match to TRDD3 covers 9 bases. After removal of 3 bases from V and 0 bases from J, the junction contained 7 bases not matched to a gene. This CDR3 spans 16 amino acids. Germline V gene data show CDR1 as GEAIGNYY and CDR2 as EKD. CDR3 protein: CACDYLTGGHTDKLIF. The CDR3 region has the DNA TGTGCCTGTGACTACTTAACTGGGGGACACACCGATAAACTCATCTTT.

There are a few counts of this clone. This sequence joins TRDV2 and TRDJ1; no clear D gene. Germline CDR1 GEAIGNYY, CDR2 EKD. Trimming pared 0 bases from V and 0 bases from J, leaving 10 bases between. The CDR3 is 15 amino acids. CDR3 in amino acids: CACDTLTPYTDKLIF. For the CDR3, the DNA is TGTGCCTGTGACACCCTTACGCCGTACACCGATAAACTCATCTTT.

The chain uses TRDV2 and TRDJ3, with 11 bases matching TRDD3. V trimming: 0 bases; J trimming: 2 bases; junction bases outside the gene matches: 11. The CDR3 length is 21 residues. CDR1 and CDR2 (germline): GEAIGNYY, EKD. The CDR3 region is CACDTGPTGGYLPWDTRQMFF. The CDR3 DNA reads TGTGCCTGTGACACCGGACCTACTGGGGGATATCTCCCCTGGGACACCCGACAGATGTTTTTC.

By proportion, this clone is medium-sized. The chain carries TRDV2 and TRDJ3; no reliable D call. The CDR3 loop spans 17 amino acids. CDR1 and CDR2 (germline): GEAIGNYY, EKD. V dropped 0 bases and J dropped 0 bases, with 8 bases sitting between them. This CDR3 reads CACDTPTASWDTRQMFF. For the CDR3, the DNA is TGTGCCTGTGACACCCCGACTGCCTCCTGGGACACCCGACAGATGTTTTTC.

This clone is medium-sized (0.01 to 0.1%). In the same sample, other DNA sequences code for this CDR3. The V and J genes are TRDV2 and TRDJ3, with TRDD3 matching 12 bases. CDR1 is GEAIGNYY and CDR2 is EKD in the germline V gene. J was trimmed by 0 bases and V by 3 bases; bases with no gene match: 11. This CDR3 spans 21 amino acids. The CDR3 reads CACDPAEAGGYGSWDTRQMFF. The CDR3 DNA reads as TGTGCCTGTGACCCCGCGGAGGCTGGGGGATACGGCTCCTGGGACACCCGACAGATGTTTTTC.

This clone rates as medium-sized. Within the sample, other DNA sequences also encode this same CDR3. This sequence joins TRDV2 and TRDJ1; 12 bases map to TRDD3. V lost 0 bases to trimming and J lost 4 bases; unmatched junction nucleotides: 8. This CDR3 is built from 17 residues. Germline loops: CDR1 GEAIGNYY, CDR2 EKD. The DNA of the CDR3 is TGTGCCTGTGACACCTTGCTGGGGGATACGCGAGGCGATAAACTCATCTTT. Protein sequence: CACDTLLGDTRGDKLIF.

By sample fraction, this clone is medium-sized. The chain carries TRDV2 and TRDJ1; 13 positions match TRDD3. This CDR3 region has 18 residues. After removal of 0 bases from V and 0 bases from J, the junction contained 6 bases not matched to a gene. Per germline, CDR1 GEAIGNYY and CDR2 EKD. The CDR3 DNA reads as TGTGCCTGTGACACCTTACTGGGGGATACGAGGTACACCGATAAACTCATCTTT. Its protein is CACDTLLGDTRYTDKLIF.

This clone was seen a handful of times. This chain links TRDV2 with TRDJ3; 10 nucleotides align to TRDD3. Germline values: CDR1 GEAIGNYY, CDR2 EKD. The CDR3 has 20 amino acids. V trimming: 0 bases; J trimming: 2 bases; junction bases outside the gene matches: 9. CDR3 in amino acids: CACDTVRGDTVPWDTRQMFF. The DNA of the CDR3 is TGTGCCTGTGACACCGTACGGGGGGATACGGTTCCCTGGGACACCCGACAGATGTTTTTC.

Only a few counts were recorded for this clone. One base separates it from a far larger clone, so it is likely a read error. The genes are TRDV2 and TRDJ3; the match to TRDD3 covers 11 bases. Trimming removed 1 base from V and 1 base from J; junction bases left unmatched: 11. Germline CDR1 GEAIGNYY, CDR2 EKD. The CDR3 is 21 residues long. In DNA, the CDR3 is TGTGCCTGTGACACTATTAATATGGGGGATACGAGTTCCTGGGACACCCGACAGATGTTTTTC. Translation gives CACDTINMGDTSSWDTRQMFF.

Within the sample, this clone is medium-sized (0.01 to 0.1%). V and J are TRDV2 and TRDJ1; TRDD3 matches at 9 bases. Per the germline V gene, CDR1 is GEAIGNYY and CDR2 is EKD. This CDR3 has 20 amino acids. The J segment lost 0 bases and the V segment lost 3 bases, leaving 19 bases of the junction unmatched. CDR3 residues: CACDPAGFQGDTGDTDKLIF. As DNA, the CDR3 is TGTGCCTGTGACCCGGCAGGGTTCCAGGGGGATACCGGGGACACCGATAAACTCATCTTT.

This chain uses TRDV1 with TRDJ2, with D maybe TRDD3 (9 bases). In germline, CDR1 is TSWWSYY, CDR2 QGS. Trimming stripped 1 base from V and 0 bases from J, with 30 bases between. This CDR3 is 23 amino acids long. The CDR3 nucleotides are TGTGCTCTTGGGGAACGTGGGCGAAACTTCCTACTGGGGGACCCCGCTTTGACAGCACAACTCTTCTTT. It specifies CALGERGRNFLLGDPALTAQLFF.

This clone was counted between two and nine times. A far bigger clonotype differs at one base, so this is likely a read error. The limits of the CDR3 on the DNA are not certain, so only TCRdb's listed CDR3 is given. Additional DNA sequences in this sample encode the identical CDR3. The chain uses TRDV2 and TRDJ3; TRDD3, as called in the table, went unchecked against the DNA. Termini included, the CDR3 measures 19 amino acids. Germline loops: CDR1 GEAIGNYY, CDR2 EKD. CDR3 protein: CACDVAWGTDSWDTRQMFF.

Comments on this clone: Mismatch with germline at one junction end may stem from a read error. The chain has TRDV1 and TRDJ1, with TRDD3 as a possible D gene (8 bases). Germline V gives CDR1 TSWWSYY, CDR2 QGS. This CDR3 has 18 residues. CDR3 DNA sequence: TGTGCTCTTGGGGGAGCCTTCCTTGACTGGGGGTCGACCGATCAACTCATCTTT. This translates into CALGGAFLDWGSTDQLIF.

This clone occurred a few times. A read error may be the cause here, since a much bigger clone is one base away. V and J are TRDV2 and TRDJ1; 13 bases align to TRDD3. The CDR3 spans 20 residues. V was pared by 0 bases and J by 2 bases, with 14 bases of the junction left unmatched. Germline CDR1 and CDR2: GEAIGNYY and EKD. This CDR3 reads CACDTGTGGYESEGTDKLIF. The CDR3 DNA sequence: TGTGCCTGTGACACCGGTACTGGGGGATACGAGTCTGAGGGGACCGATAAACTCATCTTT.

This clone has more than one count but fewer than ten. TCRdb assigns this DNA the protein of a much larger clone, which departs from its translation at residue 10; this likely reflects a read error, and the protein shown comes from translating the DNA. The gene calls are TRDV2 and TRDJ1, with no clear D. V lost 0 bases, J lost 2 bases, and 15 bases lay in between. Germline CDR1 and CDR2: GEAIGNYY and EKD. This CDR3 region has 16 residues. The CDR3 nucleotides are TGTGCCTGTGACACCCTCTCTGGACGCTGGACCGATAAACTCATCTTT. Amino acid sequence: CACDTLSGRWTDKLIF.

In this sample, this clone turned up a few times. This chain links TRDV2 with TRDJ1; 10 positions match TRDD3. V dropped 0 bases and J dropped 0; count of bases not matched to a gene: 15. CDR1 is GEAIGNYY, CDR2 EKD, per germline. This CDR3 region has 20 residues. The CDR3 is CACDTGPTATTGGYTDKLIF. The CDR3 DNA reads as TGTGCCTGTGACACCGGTCCTACAGCTACTACTGGGGGATACACCGATAAACTCATCTTT.

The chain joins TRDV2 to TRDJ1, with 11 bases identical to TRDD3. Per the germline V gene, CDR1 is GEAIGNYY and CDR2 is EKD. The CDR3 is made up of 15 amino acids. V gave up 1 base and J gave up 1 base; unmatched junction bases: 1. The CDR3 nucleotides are TGTGCCTGTGACACTGGGGGATACGGCACCGATAAACTCATCTTT. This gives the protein CACDTGGYGTDKLIF.

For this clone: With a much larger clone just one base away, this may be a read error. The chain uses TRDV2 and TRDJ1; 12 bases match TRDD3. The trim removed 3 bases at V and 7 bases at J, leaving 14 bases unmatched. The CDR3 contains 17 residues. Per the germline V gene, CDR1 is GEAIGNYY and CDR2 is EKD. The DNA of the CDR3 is TGTGCCTGTGACGCCCCCTTCCTACTGGGGGATACCCCTAAACTCATCTTT. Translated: CACDAPFLLGDTPKLIF.

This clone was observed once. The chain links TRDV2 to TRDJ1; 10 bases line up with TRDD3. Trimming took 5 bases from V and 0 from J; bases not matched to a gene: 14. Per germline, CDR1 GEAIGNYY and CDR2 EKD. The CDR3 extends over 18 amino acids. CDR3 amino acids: CACGRWGIPSPYTDKLIF. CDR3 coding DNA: TGTGCCTGTGGCAGATGGGGGATACCCTCCCCGTACACCGATAAACTCATCTTT.

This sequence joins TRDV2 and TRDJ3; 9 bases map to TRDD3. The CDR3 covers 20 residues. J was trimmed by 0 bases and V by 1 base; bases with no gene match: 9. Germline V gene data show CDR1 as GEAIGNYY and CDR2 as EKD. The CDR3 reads CACDTTSTGGNSWDTRQMFF. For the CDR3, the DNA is TGTGCCTGTGACACGACCTCGACTGGGGGAAACTCCTGGGACACCCGACAGATGTTTTTC.

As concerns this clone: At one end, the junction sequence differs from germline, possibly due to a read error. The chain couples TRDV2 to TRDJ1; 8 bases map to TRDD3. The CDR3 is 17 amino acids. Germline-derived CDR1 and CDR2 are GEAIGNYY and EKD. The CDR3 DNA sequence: TGTGCCCGTGACGCCTTATTGGGGGATTCTGGACCATATAAACTCATCTTT. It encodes CARDALLGDSGPYKLIF.

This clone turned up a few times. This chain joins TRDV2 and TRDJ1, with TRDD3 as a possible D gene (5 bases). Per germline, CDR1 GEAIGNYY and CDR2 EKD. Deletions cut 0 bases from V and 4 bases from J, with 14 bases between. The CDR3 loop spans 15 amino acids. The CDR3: CACDTVGKPGDKLIF. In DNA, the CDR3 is TGTGCCTGTGACACCGTGGGGAAGCCAGGCGATAAACTCATCTTT.

The CDR3 region is CACDSILGDTGDTDKLIF. As DNA, the CDR3 is TGTGCCTGTGATTCTATACTGGGGGATACGGGCGACACCGATAAACTCATCTTT. V usage is TRDV2 and J usage is TRDJ1, with 13 bases fitting TRDD3. Germline trimming cut 4 bases from V and 0 bases from J; bases unmatched to any gene: 10. The CDR3 extends over 18 amino acids. The V gene's germline CDR1 is GEAIGNYY and CDR2 EKD.

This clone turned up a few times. In DNA, the CDR3 is TGTGCCTGTGACACCGTCGACCTAGGTAGGGCTGGGGGATCCACTGTCACCGATAAACTCATCTTT. Its translation is CACDTVDLGRAGGSTVTDKLIF. The rearrangement links TRDV2 to TRDJ1; 9 positions match TRDD3. This CDR3 comprises 22 residues. Looked up from germline, CDR1 is GEAIGNYY and CDR2 is EKD. V shed 0 bases and J 1 base; nucleotides not matched to a gene: 23.

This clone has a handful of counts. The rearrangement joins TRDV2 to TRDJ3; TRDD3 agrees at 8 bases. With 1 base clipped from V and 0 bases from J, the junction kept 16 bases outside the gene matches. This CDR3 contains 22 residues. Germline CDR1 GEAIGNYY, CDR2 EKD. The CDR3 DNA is TGTGCCTGTGACACTATGACTGGGGGTAAAGATCACAGCTCCTGGGACACCCGACAGATGTTTTTC. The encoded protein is CACDTMTGGKDHSSWDTRQMFF.

CDR3 sequence: CACDTVGGLYTDKLIF. The CDR3 bases are TGTGCCTGTGACACCGTGGGGGGCCTGTACACCGATAAACTCATCTTT. J is TRDJ1 and V is TRDV2, with a weak D call TRDD3 (6 bases). Trimming pared 0 bases from V and 0 bases from J, leaving 13 bases between. The CDR3 contains 16 residues. The germline V gene encodes CDR1 GEAIGNYY and CDR2 EKD.

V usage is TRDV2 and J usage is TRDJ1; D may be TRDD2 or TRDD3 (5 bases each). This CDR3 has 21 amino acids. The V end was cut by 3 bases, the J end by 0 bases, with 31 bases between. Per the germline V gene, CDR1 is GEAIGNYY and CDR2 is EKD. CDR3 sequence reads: CACDSLRGHPRLGPHTDKLIF. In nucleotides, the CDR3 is TGTGCCTGTGACTCCCTTCGCGGGCATCCACGGTTGGGGCCCCACACCGATAAACTCATCTTT.